A selection of T cell receptor beta chains follows, all from one sample in a study of blood T cell repertoires in COVID-19. Method: immunoSEQ multiplex PCR; TCRdb's copy keeps in-frame clones and lacks some. The sample carries about 270,000 clones, 85% to 90% recorded once. What was sequenced was PBMCs or T cells enriched from blood (not recorded which). The receptors come from a woman in her thirties with acute COVID-19. The CDR3 runs from the conserved cysteine through the conserved F or W. Each record gives: D gene, J gene, clone size, V gene, CDR3 protein, CDR3 DNA. D genes are given only for firm matches. Not all rows give a size; the values are once, few, many and, for expanded clones, a class.

TRBD1 TRBJ2-1 - TRBV7-8 CASSSRIQGTLYNEQFF TGTGCCAGCAGCTCTAGGATACAGGGGACCCTGTACAATGAGCAGTTCTTC
- TRBJ2-3 - TRBV27 CASSPGVAQYF TGTGCCAGCAGCCCCGGGGTGGCGCAGTATTTT
TRBD2 TRBJ2-3 - TRBV6-2/TRBV6-3 CASSLAGSTDTQYF TGTGCCAGCAGCCTAGCGGGAAGCACAGATACGCAGTATTTT
TRBD1 TRBJ2-7 once TRBV28 CASCLAGTVSYEQYF TGTGCCAGCTGTCTCGCCGGGACAGTTTCCTACGAGCAGTACTTC
TRBD2 TRBJ2-1 few TRBV7-8 CASSTRLAINEQFF TGTGCCAGCAGCACCCGACTAGCAATCAATGAGCAGTTCTTC
- TRBJ2-7 - TRBV7-9 CASSLEGRFLGEQYF TGTGCCAGCAGCTTAGAAGGTCGCTTCCTAGGCGAGCAGTACTTC
TRBD1 TRBJ2-7 - TRBV2 CASSDLGTGTYEQYF TGTGCCAGCAGTGATTTAGGGACAGGGACCTACGAGCAGTACTTC
- TRBJ1-4 - TRBV28 CASQGATNEKLFF TGTGCCAGTCAGGGTGCAACTAATGAAAAACTGTTTTTT
- TRBJ2-7 - TRBV11-2 CASSPISGRTYEQYF TGTGCCAGCAGCCCGATTAGCGGTAGGACCTACGAGCAGTACTTC
- TRBJ1-2 - TRBV28 CASSPRGGTTNYGYTF TGTGCCAGCAGCCCCCGAGGCGGCACCACTAACTATGGCTACACCTTC
- TRBJ2-3 once TRBV9 CASSPRLPRSTDTQYF TGTGCCAGCAGCCCCCGTCTCCCCCGTAGCACAGATACGCAGTATTTT
TRBD2 TRBJ2-7 - TRBV19 CASSSGTSGTREQYF TGTGCCAGTAGTAGTGGGACTAGCGGGACAAGGGAGCAGTACTTC
- TRBJ1-2 - TRBV6-7 CASSYSKGPDYGYTF TGTGCCAGCAGTTACTCGAAGGGGCCCGACTATGGCTACACCTTC
TRBD2 TRBJ2-3 once TRBV19 CASSRRELTDTQYF TGTGCCAGTAGTCGGCGGGAGTTGACAGATACGCAGTATTTT
- TRBJ2-3 once TRBV11-2 CASSHILVLDTQYF TGTGCCAGCAGCCATATATTAGTGCTGGATACGCAGTATTTT
TRBD1 TRBJ1-4 - TRBV2 CASSEVDRGYEKLFF TGTGCCAGCAGTGAAGTCGACAGGGGATATGAAAAACTGTTTTTT
- TRBJ1-2 - TRBV29-1 CSVIQYSYGYTF TGCAGCGTAATACAGTACTCCTATGGCTACACCTTC
TRBD1 TRBJ1-1 - TRBV27 CASSLYLRGQAHSEAFF TGTGCCAGCAGTTTATATCTCCGCGGACAGGCCCATTCTGAAGCTTTCTTT
- TRBJ2-3 - TRBV18 CASSPLTGTPNLTDTQYF TGTGCCAGCTCACCGCTCACCGGGACTCCAAACCTCACAGATACGCAGTATTTT
TRBD2 TRBJ2-7 - TRBV4-1 CASSHPGGLSSYEQYF TGCGCCAGCAGCCACCCGGGGGGACTAAGCTCCTACGAGCAGTACTTC
TRBD2 TRBJ2-3 - TRBV15 CATRAARERSGRAGADTQYF TGTGCCACCAGGGCTGCCCGCGAGCGGAGCGGGAGGGCCGGAGCAGATACGCAGTATTTT
- TRBJ1-1 - TRBV7-3 CASSATQVATEAFF TGTGCCAGCAGCGCGACACAGGTAGCCACTGAAGCTTTCTTT
- TRBJ2-1 - TRBV21-1 CASSIHGTGGHNEQFF TGTGCCAGCAGCATTCACGGGACAGGAGGACACAATGAGCAGTTCTTC
- TRBJ2-3 - TRBV7-8 CASGNTDTQYF TGTGCCAGCGGCAACACAGATACGCAGTATTTT
- TRBJ2-3 - TRBV3-1/TRBV3-2 CASSQDDGPYTDTQYF TGTGCCAGCAGCCAAGATGATGGGCCGTACACAGATACGCAGTATTTT
TRBD2 TRBJ2-7 - TRBV3-1/TRBV3-2 CASSQGPGLVDEQYF TGTGCCAGCAGCCAAGGTCCGGGACTAGTTGACGAGCAGTACTTC
TRBD1 TRBJ1-2 - TRBV4-1 CASSPGDRVYYGYTF TGCGCCAGCAGCCCTGGAGACAGGGTTTACTATGGCTACACCTTC
TRBD1 TRBJ1-2 - TRBV7-9 CASSDFDRDYGYTF TGTGCCAGCAGCGATTTCGACAGGGACTATGGCTACACCTTC
- TRBJ2-1 - TRBV4-3 CASSQATTSYNEQFF TGCGCCAGCAGCCAGGCTACTACCTCCTACAATGAGCAGTTCTTC
TRBD2 TRBJ2-1 - TRBV7-9 CASSHRTSVYNEQFF TGTGCCAGCAGCCACAGGACTAGCGTATACAATGAGCAGTTCTTC
TRBD1 TRBJ1-2 - TRBV4-2 CASSQGGQIYGYTF TGTGCCAGCAGCCAAGGGGGACAGATCTATGGCTACACCTTC
TRBD1 TRBJ1-2 few TRBV28 CASDDRGLYGYTF TGTGCCAGCGACGACAGGGGCCTTTATGGCTACACCTTC
TRBD2 TRBJ2-2 - TRBV11-2 CASSLKVSGRTGELFF TGTGCCAGCAGCTTAAAGGTTAGCGGGAGAACCGGGGAGCTGTTTTTT
- TRBJ2-1 - TRBV5-1 CASSLTASRIVGHYNEQFF TGCGCCAGCAGCTTAACAGCTTCCCGGATAGTAGGACACTACAATGAGCAGTTCTTC
TRBD1 TRBJ2-5 - TRBV15 CATSSAQRDSQETQYF TGTGCCACCAGCAGTGCACAAAGGGACAGCCAAGAGACCCAGTACTTC
- TRBJ1-1 many TRBV2 CASSGGLGAEAFF TGTGCCAGCAGTGGAGGGCTTGGGGCTGAAGCTTTCTTT
- TRBJ2-7 once TRBV6-1 CASSESRGRDEQYF TGTGCCAGCAGTGAGTCAAGGGGAAGAGACGAGCAGTACTTC
TRBD2 TRBJ2-3 - TRBV20-1 CSASGLAGEGTDTQYF TGCAGTGCTAGTGGACTAGCGGGAGAGGGCACAGATACGCAGTATTTT
- TRBJ2-1 - TRBV7-3 CASSLTGWPNEQFF TGTGCCAGCAGCTTAACTGGCTGGCCAAATGAGCAGTTCTTC
- TRBJ2-3 - TRBV13 CASSLVASTTDTQYF TGTGCCAGCAGCTTAGTGGCTAGCACCACAGATACGCAGTATTTT
TRBD1 TRBJ2-7 - TRBV6-1 CASSETGTGDYEQYF TGTGCCAGCAGTGAAACCGGGACAGGGGACTACGAGCAGTACTTC
- TRBJ2-1 few TRBV9 CASSVRDGYNEQFF TGTGCCAGCAGCGTTCGAGACGGGTACAATGAGCAGTTCTTC
TRBD1 TRBJ1-5 - TRBV19 CASDLDREGNQPQHF TGTGCCAGCGACTTAGACAGGGAAGGCAATCAGCCCCAGCATTTT
- TRBJ1-3 - TRBV11-2 CASERSPGNTIYF TGTGCCAGCGAGAGAAGTCCTGGAAACACCATATATTTT
TRBD1 TRBJ2-7 - TRBV7-2 CASSPEGQAYEQYF TGTGCCAGCAGCCCAGAGGGACAGGCCTACGAGCAGTACTTC
- TRBJ2-1 - TRBV11-2 CASSLGWFIDKSSYNEQFF TGTGCCAGCAGCTTAGGATGGTTTATTGACAAGTCCTCCTACAATGAGCAGTTCTTC
- TRBJ2-7 - TRBV2 CASHRDTNSYEQYF TGTGCCAGCCACCGGGACACAAACTCCTACGAGCAGTACTTC
- TRBJ2-1 - TRBV7-2 CASQGLANEQFF TGTGCCAGCCAGGGCTTGGCCAATGAGCAGTTCTTC
- TRBJ1-1 - TRBV5-1 CASSSTGGSGTEAFF TGCGCCAGCAGCTCTACCGGGGGGAGTGGGACTGAAGCTTTCTTT
- TRBJ1-5 - TRBV12-5 CASGWGDQPQHF TGTGCTAGTGGTTGGGGCGATCAGCCCCAGCATTTT
- TRBJ2-1 - TRBV7-2 CASSFGGINEQFF TGTGCCAGCAGCTTTGGGGGCATAAATGAGCAGTTCTTC
TRBD1 TRBJ2-1 - TRBV6-5 CASSRQGSYNEQFF TGTGCCAGCAGCCGACAGGGCAGTTACAATGAGCAGTTCTTC
TRBD2 TRBJ2-2 - TRBV24-1 CATSERELQTGELFF TGTGCCACCAGTGAGCGGGAGCTTCAGACCGGGGAGCTGTTTTTT
- TRBJ1-3 - TRBV6-1 CASSAPRQEGGNTIYF TGTGCCAGCAGTGCTCCCAGGCAGGAGGGTGGAAACACCATATATTTT
TRBD2 TRBJ2-3 - TRBV6-5 CASSLAGAPDTQYF TGTGCCAGCAGCCTAGCGGGAGCCCCAGATACGCAGTATTTT
TRBD2 TRBJ2-1 - TRBV28 CASSLAGYEQFF TGTGCCAGCAGTCTAGCGGGATATGAGCAGTTCTTC
- TRBJ1-1 few TRBV4-1 CASSQQRTGPLGEAFF TGCGCCAGCAGCCAACAGAGGACTGGCCCGTTAGGCGAAGCTTTCTTT
- TRBJ2-4 - TRBV28 CASSPSRSAKNIQYF TGTGCCAGCAGCCCCTCTCGGAGCGCCAAAAACATTCAGTACTTC
TRBD2 TRBJ2-5 - TRBV7-3 CASSLWASGAMETQYF TGTGCCAGCAGCTTATGGGCTAGCGGGGCCATGGAGACCCAGTACTTC